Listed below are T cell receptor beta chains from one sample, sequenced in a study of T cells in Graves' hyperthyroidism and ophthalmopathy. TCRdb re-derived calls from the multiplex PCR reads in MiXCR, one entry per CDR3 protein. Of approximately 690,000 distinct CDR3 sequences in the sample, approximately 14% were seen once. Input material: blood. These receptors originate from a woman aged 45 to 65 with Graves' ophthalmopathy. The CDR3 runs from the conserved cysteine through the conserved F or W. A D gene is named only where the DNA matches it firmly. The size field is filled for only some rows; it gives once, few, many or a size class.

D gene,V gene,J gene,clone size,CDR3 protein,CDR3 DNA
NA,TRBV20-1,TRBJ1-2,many,CSARWWVYGYTF,TGCAGTGCTAGATGGTGGGTCTATGGCTACACCTTC
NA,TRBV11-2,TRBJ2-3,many,CASSQTMATDTQYF,TGTGCCAGCAGCCAGACAATGGCCACAGATACGCAGTATTTT
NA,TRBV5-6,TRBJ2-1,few,CASSLMVNSYNEQFF,TGTGCCAGCAGCTTGATGGTAAATTCCTACAATGAGCAGTTCTTC
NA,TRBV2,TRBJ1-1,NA,CASGGGYGQNTEAFF,TGTGCCAGCGGGGGAGGGTACGGACAGAACACTGAAGCTTTCTTT
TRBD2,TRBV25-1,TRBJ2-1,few,CATGTSGRSYNEQFF,TGTGCCACCGGGACTAGCGGGAGATCCTACAATGAGCAGTTCTTC
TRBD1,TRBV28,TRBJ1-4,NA,CASRSGTANEKLFF,TGTGCCAGCAGATCCGGGACAGCTAATGAAAAACTGTTTTTT
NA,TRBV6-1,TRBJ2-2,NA,CASKGRLNTGELFF,TGTGCCAGCAAGGGCCGGTTGAACACCGGGGAGCTGTTTTTT
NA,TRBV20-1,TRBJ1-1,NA,CSARWELNTEAFF,TGCAGTGCTCGGTGGGAATTGAACACTGAAGCTTTCTTT
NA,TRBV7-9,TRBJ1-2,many,CASSPDGPYTF,TGTGCCAGCAGCCCCGACGGACCCTACACCTTC
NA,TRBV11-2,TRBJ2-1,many,CASSPIRGQEGRRAEQFF,TGTGCCAGCAGCCCTATCAGAGGCCAGGAGGGCCGGCGGGCTGAGCAGTTCTTC
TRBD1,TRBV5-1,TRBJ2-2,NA,CASSLTGDGELFF,TGTGCCAGCAGCTTGACAGGGGACGGGGAGCTGTTTTTT
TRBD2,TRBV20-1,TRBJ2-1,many,CSARTGTSGESSYNEQFF,TGCAGTGCTAGAACCGGGACTAGCGGAGAGAGCTCCTACAATGAGCAGTTCTTC